This is a list of T cell receptor beta chains from one sample in a study of T cell responses to AZD1222 COVID-19 vaccine. Sequencing used immunoSEQ multiplex PCR; TCRdb keeps in-frame clones, though not all of them. The sample contains 150,000 to 200,000 clones, roughly 92% of which appear only once. Sequences were derived from peripheral blood, sampled on day 0 of AZD1222 vaccination. The source is an adult in good health. Both conserved end residues are part of each CDR3. The D gene is left open where the match is weak.

J: TRBJ1-2
D: -
V: TRBV4-1
CDR3: CASSYTGSSIGYTF

J: TRBJ1-3
D: -
V: TRBV7-9
CDR3: CASSFGQGQALGNTIYF

J: TRBJ2-1
D: -
V: TRBV12-3/TRBV12-4
CDR3: CASSPALPNEQFF

J: TRBJ1-1
D: -
V: TRBV3-1/TRBV3-2
CDR3: CASSQTGLEAFF

J: TRBJ1-1
D: TRBD1
V: TRBV27
CDR3: CASSSDRGAFF

J: TRBJ1-5
D: TRBD1
V: TRBV28
CDR3: CASSSSGTGPLYSNQPQHF

J: TRBJ2-1
D: -
V: TRBV12-3/TRBV12-4
CDR3: CASSPNLYNEQFF

J: TRBJ1-3
D: TRBD1
V: TRBV18
CDR3: CASSPSGTASGNTIYF

J: TRBJ1-5
D: -
V: TRBV10-2
CDR3: CASMGATDQPQHF

J: TRBJ1-4
D: TRBD1
V: TRBV6-5
CDR3: CASSPTGTNEKLFF

J: TRBJ2-2
D: -
V: TRBV2
CDR3: CASSEAWASENTGELFF

J: TRBJ1-2
D: TRBD1
V: TRBV28
CDR3: CASSFGQGGYGYTF

J: TRBJ1-4
D: -
V: TRBV2
CDR3: CASSPYRTGGEKLFF

J: TRBJ2-2
D: -
V: TRBV6-5
CDR3: CASSYHRNGELFF

J: TRBJ2-1
D: -
V: TRBV2
CDR3: CASTLMGGTPQFF

J: TRBJ1-1
D: -
V: TRBV30
CDR3: CAWSKKREATEAFF

J: TRBJ1-5
D: -
V: TRBV15
CDR3: CATSRGGRQPQHF

J: TRBJ2-7
D: -
V: TRBV9
CDR3: CASSPAEGEQYF

J: TRBJ1-2
D: -
V: TRBV6-5
CDR3: CASRLTDSYGYTF

J: TRBJ2-3
D: -
V: TRBV29-1
CDR3: CSGGQRADTQYF